The 5 T cell receptor beta chains below were found in one sample sequenced in a study of T cells of healthy individuals. TCRdb passed the 5' RACE reads through MiXCR, listing each CDR3 protein once. The repertoire holds approximately 52,000 distinct CDR3 sequences, with about 14% as singletons. These receptors came from a human donor in good health.

In this sample, this clonotype turned up many times. The CDR3 protein is CASSVGEGKPQHF. The CDR3, as DNA: TGTGCCAGCAGCGTAGGTGAGGGAAAGCCCCAGCATTTT. The V gene is TRBV9, the J gene TRBJ1-5; D is unresolved. The CDR3 consists of 13 residues. V was trimmed by 0 bases and J by 8 bases, leaving 9 bases between them. In germline, CDR1 is SGDLS, CDR2 YYNGEE.

V and J are TRBV5-1 and TRBJ2-7, with 7 bases fitting TRBD2. In germline, CDR1 is SGHRS, CDR2 YFSETQ. The CDR3 is 16 residues long. Trimming cost V 0 bases and J 3 bases; bases outside gene matches: 9. For the CDR3, the DNA is TGCGCCAGCAGCTTGGGGTCGGCGGGAGAGGGCTACGAGCAGTACTTC. Its translation is CASSLGSAGEGYEQYF. Full variable domain (outside the CDR3, taken from reference TRBV5-1 and TRBJ2-7): KAGVTQTPRYLIKTRGQQVTLSCSPISGHRSVSWYQQTPGQGLQFLFEYFSETQRNKGNFPGRFSGRQFSNSRSEMNVSTLELGDSALYLCASSLGSAGEGYEQYFGPGTRLTVT.

V is TRBV21-1 and J is TRBJ2-4. TRBV21-1 is a pseudogene. The CDR3 covers 15 residues. This chain's CDR3 is CSSSTEELVKNIQYF. For the CDR3, the DNA is TGTTCCAGCAGCACGGAAGAGCTAGTCAAAAACATTCAGTACTTC.

This clonotype has a count of ten or more. V usage is TRBV6-2 or TRBV6-3 and J usage is TRBJ2-7; possible D gene TRBD2, 5 bases. Germline V gives CDR1 MNHEY, CDR2 SVGEGT. CDR3 length: 14 amino acids. V was clipped by 4 bases and J by 4 bases, with 14 bases between them. CDR3 bases: TGTGCCAGCAGTTGGGCCGGACTGGAGTACGAGCAGTACTTC. Protein sequence: CASSWAGLEYEQYF.

Many counts were recorded for this clonotype. This chain links TRBV10-1 with TRBJ2-2; 7 bases match TRBD1. The germline CDR1 and CDR2 sequences are WNHNN and SYGVQD (reference sequence). The CDR3 loop spans 17 amino acids. V lost 4 bases, J lost 1 base, and 9 bases stayed unmatched. Written as DNA, the CDR3 is TGCGCCAGCAGTGGGGCCTTAACAGGGGTGAACACCGGGGAGCTGTTTTTT. This translates into CASSGALTGVNTGELFF.